This T cell receptor beta chain was captured by sequencing in a study of cytomegalovirus exposure and HLA in healthy donors. 13 Jbeta primers and 60 Vbeta primers were used for the PCR. The method was immunoSEQ multiplex PCR; TCRdb's version includes in-frame clones alone and lacks a portion of them. The top ten clones hold 2% to 2.5% of a sample with about 50,000 clones, 81% of them seen once. The receptor comes from a boy aged 10-17 years in good health and CMV-seropositive. The material sequenced was PBMCs.

The chain's CDR3 is CASSLGQAAKNIQYF. CDR3 nucleotide sequence: TGTGCCAGCAGCTTGGGACAAGCAGCCAAAAACATTCAGTACTTC. The genes are TRBV11-2 and TRBJ2-4, with D perhaps matching TRBD1 (6 bases). CDR1 is SGHAT, CDR2 FQNNGV, per germline. CDR3 length: 15 amino acids. Trimming took 3 bases from V and 0 from J, leaving 9 bases between them.